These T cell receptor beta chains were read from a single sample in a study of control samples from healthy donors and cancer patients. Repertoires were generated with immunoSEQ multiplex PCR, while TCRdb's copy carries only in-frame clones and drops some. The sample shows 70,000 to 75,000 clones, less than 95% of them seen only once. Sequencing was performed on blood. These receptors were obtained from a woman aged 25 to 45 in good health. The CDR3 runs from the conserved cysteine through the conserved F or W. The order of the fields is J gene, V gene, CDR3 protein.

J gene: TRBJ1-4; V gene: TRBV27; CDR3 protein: CASSGGQATNEKLFF
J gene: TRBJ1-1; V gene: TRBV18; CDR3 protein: CASSPPGTEAFF
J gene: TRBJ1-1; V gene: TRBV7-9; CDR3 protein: CASSLSALTEAFF
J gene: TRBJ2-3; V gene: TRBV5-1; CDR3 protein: CASSLRPGQRNPSTDTQYF
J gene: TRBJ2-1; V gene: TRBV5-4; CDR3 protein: CASSLGGPTGNEQFF
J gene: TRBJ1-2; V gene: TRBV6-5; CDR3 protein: CASSYSSRDSNYGYTF
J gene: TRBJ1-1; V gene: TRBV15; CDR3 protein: CATSSIRRLNTEAFF
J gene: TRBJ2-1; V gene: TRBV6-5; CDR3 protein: CASRGQNYNEQFF
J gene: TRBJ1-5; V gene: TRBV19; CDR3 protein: CASRWQGAGNQPQHF
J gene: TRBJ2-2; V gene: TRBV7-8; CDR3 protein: CASSLSRPGASTGELFF
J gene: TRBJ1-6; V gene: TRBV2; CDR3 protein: CASRKHHGDSPLHF
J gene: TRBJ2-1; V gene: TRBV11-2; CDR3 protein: CASSFTSGGGNEQFF
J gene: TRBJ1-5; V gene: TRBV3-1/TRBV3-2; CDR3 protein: CASSQSARQPQHF
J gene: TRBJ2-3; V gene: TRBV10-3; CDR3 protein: CANKAGGNTDTQYF
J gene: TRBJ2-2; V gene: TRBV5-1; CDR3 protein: CASSLFSGGDTGELFF
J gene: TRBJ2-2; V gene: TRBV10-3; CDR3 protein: CAIRGAVTGELFF
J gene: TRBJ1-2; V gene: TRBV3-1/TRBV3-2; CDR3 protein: CASSRDPTGLDGYTF
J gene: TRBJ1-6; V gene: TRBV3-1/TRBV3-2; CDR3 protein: CASSQAPQLEFSPLHF
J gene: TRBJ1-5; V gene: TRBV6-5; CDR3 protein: CASSYSGLYSNQPQHF
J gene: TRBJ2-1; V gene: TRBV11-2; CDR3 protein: CASSPYGGYNEQFF
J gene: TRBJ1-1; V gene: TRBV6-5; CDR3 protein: CASIWTGFTEAFF
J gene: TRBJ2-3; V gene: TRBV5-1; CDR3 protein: CASRFTDTQYF
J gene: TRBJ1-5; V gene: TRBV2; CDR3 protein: CASSVPGNVGNQPQHF